What follows are 18 T cell receptor beta chains derived from one specimen sequenced in a study of shared clonotypes between healthy human individuals. TCRdb's table, derived via immunoSEQ multiplex PCR, lists solely in-frame clones and lacks some. The sample has roughly 1 million clones, approximately 70% seen once. The sample consisted of memory CD4+ T cells sorted from blood. Stated subset: CD45RA-negative fraction. The source of these receptors is a man between 18 and 29 years old in good health.

In this sample, this clone turned up once. The chain employs TRBV5-6 and TRBJ1-3; possible D gene TRBD1, 6 bases. V shed 4 bases and J shed 3 bases, with 14 bases lying between them. The CDR3 consists of 15 residues. Per the germline V gene, CDR1 is SGHDT and CDR2 is YYEEEE. CDR3: CASSPTGTFGNTIYF. The CDR3 nucleotides read TGTGCCAGCAGCCCAACCGGGACATTTGGAAACACCATATATTTT. The full variable domain, with the rest looked up from reference TRBV5-6 and TRBJ1-3, is DAGVTQSPTHLIKTRGQQVTLRCSPKSGHDTVSWYQQALGQGPQFIFQYYEEEERQRGNFPDRFSGHQFPNYSSELNVNALLLGDSALYLCASSPTGTFGNTIYFGEGSWLTVV.

This clone turned up a few times. The genes are TRBV29-1 and TRBJ1-1, with a weak D call TRBD1 (5 bases). Trimming stripped 7 bases from V and 11 bases from J, with 14 bases between. CDR3 length equals 10 residues. Germline V gene lookup returns CDR1 SQVTM and CDR2 ANQGSEA. In nucleotides, the CDR3 is TGCAGCGGGGGGGATGAGACGGCTTTCTTT. It encodes CSGGDETAFF.

Concerning this clone itself: The sample holds other DNA sequences that translate to the same CDR3. V and J are TRBV7-2 and TRBJ1-2, with TRBD1 identical over 8 bases. This CDR3 is 14 amino acids long. V dropped 1 base and J dropped 4; count of bases not matched to a gene: 2. From germline, CDR1 is SGHTA and CDR2 FQGNSA. CDR3 sequence: CASSLGQGSYGYTF. CDR3 DNA sequence: TGTGCCAGCAGCTTAGGACAGGGGAGCTATGGCTACACCTTC.

The rearrangement links TRBV10-3 to TRBJ2-6; the D is unclear. V was cut by 0 bases and J by 0 bases, with 6 bases left in between. The CDR3 sequence is 16 residues long. From germline, CDR1 is ENHRY and CDR2 SYGVKD. CDR3 sequence (DNA): TGTGCCATCAGTGAGTCTCTGAACTCTGGGGCCAACGTCCTGACTTTC. It codes for CAISESLNSGANVLTF.

A few counts support this clone. CDR3 loop: CASSLSGISNTEAFF. Here the CDR3 DNA reads TGTGCCAGCAGTTTGTCAGGGATATCGAACACTGAAGCTTTCTTT. The genes are TRBV27 and TRBJ1-1, with D maybe TRBD1 (5 bases). V was trimmed by 3 bases and J by 1 base, leaving 12 bases between them. Germline values: CDR1 MNHEY, CDR2 SMNVEV (reference sequence). This CDR3 is 15 amino acids long.

The rearrangement uses TRBV28 and TRBJ2-7; TRBD1 agrees at 7 bases. Germline values: CDR1 MDHEN, CDR2 SYDVKM. The CDR3 length is 13 residues. V was clipped by 8 bases and J by 7 bases; unmatched bases: 11. CDR3 residues: CASWGTVAWEQYF. CDR3 coding DNA: TGTGCCAGCTGGGGGACAGTGGCGTGGGAGCAGTACTTC.

About this clone: A much larger clone lies one base from this, so it may be a read error. This same CDR3 is encoded by further DNA sequences in the sample. V and J are TRBV7-9 and TRBJ1-1; 7 nucleotides match TRBD1. Trimming removed 5 bases from V and 1 base from J; junction bases left unmatched: 4. The CDR3 has 14 residues. Germline CDR1 and CDR2: SEHNR and FQNEAQ (reference sequence). The CDR3 sequence is CASSLGQANTEAFF. The CDR3 coding sequence is TGTGCCAGCAGCCTTGGACAGGCGAACACTGAAGCTTTCTTT.

The J gene is TRBJ1-5, the V gene TRBV28; 10 nucleotides line up with TRBD1. The CDR3 extends over 16 amino acids. V was clipped by 6 bases and J by 1 base; unmatched bases: 6. Germline loops: CDR1 MDHEN, CDR2 SYDVKM. The CDR3 bases are TGTGCCAGCAGCCCGACAGGGGGCGGGAGCAATCAGCCCCAGCATTTT. Translation: CASSPTGGGSNQPQHF.

J is TRBJ2-1 and V is TRBV7-9, with 11 bases aligning to TRBD2. After removal of 3 bases from V and 9 bases from J, the junction contained 4 bases not matched to a gene. The V gene's germline CDR1 is SEHNR and CDR2 FQNEAQ (reference sequence). The CDR3 has 14 residues. The CDR3 DNA sequence: TGTGCCAGCAGCTTTAGCGGGGGGGCCGTTGAGCAGTTCTTC. It codes for CASSFSGGAVEQFF.

The chain has TRBV6-1 and TRBJ2-5; 9 nucleotides align to TRBD1. Germline lookup yields CDR1 MNHNS and CDR2 SASEGT. There are 14 residues in the CDR3. Losses at the gene ends were 7 bases for V and 4 bases for J; bases not matched to a gene: 7. In DNA form, the CDR3 reads TGTGCCAGCATGCTTGGACAGGGGAGAGAGACCCAGTACTTC. The encoded protein is CASMLGQGRETQYF.

This clone has only a few counts. The genes are TRBV5-1 and TRBJ2-5; tentatively, D is TRBD2 (5 bases). The V end lost 5 bases, the J end lost 4 bases, and 18 bases lay between the germline ends. Germline V CDR1 and CDR2: SGHRS, YFSETQ. The CDR3 contains 15 residues. Written as DNA, the CDR3 is TGCGCCAGCAGTCGTAGCGAATTAGGCGGAGAGACCCAGTACTTC. Protein sequence: CASSRSELGGETQYF.

This chain connects TRBV6-4 to TRBJ1-2; perhaps TRBD1 as D (6 bases). V dropped 5 bases and J dropped 7 bases, with 20 bases sitting between them. The germline gives CDR1 MRHNA, CDR2 SNTAGT. The CDR3 sequence is 15 residues long. In DNA form, the CDR3 reads TGTGCCAGCAGTTCGGACAGTCTGAAGATTGGTGGCTACACCTTC. It specifies CASSSDSLKIGGYTF.

This clone has a count of ten or more. V is TRBV28 and J is TRBJ1-5; tentative D call: TRBD1 (6 bases). V lost 8 bases and J 7 bases, leaving 21 bases between the germline ends. The germline V gene encodes CDR1 MDHEN and CDR2 SYDVKM. The CDR3 consists of 15 residues. The CDR3 DNA follows: TGTGCCAGCCGTAAGGGGGGGACTCTTGAACAGCCCCAGCATTTT. It translates to CASRKGGTLEQPQHF.

This clone was recorded a few times. The chain employs TRBV7-6 and TRBJ2-7; 7 bases match TRBD1. The junction had 14 bases not matched to a gene; V was cut back by 3 bases and J by 0 bases. Germline CDR1 is SGHVS and CDR2 is FNYEAQ. There are 18 residues in the CDR3. DNA for the CDR3: TGTGCCAGCAGCTTCAGTCCTACCAGGGGGTCCATCTCCTACGAGCAGTACTTC. It yields the protein CASSFSPTRGSISYEQYF.

This clone was seen just once. CDR3 region: CASSLGDPNYGYTF. The CDR3 DNA reads TGCGCCAGCAGCTTGGGGGACCCCAACTATGGCTACACCTTC. The V call is TRBV5-1, the J call TRBJ1-2; TRBD1 is a possible D gene (5 bases). The CDR3 sequence is 14 residues long. The V and J ends lost 0 bases and 2 bases respectively, with 8 bases between them. The V gene's germline CDR1 is SGHRS and CDR2 YFSETQ.

At least ten counts were recorded for this clone. The V call is TRBV2, the J call TRBJ2-2; 8 nucleotides match TRBD1. The CDR3 extends over 15 amino acids. The V and J ends lost 7 bases and 6 bases, in that order; junction bases with no gene match: 10. Looked up from germline, CDR1 is SNHLY and CDR2 is FYNNEI. CDR3 DNA sequence: TGTGCCAGCAATTATAGGACAGGGTTTCCCGGGGAGCTGTTTTTT. It codes for CASNYRTGFPGELFF.

V usage is TRBV11-2 and J usage is TRBJ2-3; D unclear. V was shortened by 1 base and J by 0 bases, with 5 bases between the two germline ends. CDR1 is SGHAT, CDR2 FQNNGV, per germline. The CDR3 extends over 14 amino acids. For the CDR3, the DNA is TGTGCCAGCAGCTTAGTAACTAGCACAGATACGCAGTATTTT. Residues: CASSLVTSTDTQYF.

The genes are TRBV28 and TRBJ2-7; TRBD1 matches at 8 bases. With V trimmed by 5 bases and J by 5 bases, 11 bases remained unmatched. The germline CDR1 and CDR2 sequences are MDHEN and SYDVKM. The CDR3 covers 15 residues. The CDR3 DNA follows: TGTGCCAGCAGTGCGCCAATACAGGGGGTCCACGAGCAGTACTTC. This gives the protein CASSAPIQGVHEQYF.